This paragraph reports one T cell receptor (beta chain). The antigen is unknown. The record originates from a study of T cell responses to AZD1222 COVID-19 vaccine. This CDR3 comprises 14 residues. The V gene lost 6 bases and the J gene lost 7 bases, with 13 bases spanning the gap. Germline loops: CDR1 MNHEY, CDR2 SVGAGI. Study-level findings and limits: Among the donors, most were white British and more were female, and clonal diversity was possibly underestimated. Regions 160-218 and 743-854 dominated among vaccine-associated CD4 TCRs spanning spike. After two AZD1222 doses, spike-specific TCR breadth and depth rose versus day 0. Only six people who got AZD1222 tested seropositive at baseline.

The method was immunoSEQ multiplex PCR; TCRdb's version includes in-frame clones alone and lacks a portion of them. Seen here are tens of thousands of clones, approximately 90% observed once, and the top ten hold around 8%. This specimen consisted of peripheral blood, obtained 28 days after the second AZD1222 dose. This chain links TRBV6-5 with TRBJ1-6, with D unclear. The TCR comes from an adult who received the AZD1222 COVID-19 vaccine. The CDR3 nucleotides are TGTGCCAGCAGCCGGGCCATGACCAATTCACCCCTCCACTTT. Translating it yields CASSRAMTNSPLHF.